This T cell receptor beta chain appears in the sequencing data of a study of CD8 T cells in Susac syndrome (dated by TCRdb to the late 2010s). Study-level background: The study used repertoire sequencing to test whether antigen drove CD8+ T cell activation and differentiation in Susac syndrome. The clonality of the CD8+ T cell repertoire was compared across 11 to 12 healthy donors, roughly 14 Susac syndrome patients and about 15 multiple sclerosis patients.

RNA was extracted with the RNeasy kit and 0.5 to 1 ug was reverse transcribed using random hexamers. The immunoSEQ multiplex PCR assay, which covers 54 Vbeta and 13 Jbeta segments, was used to amplify TCR beta CDR3 regions. To correct PCR amplification bias, a synthetic template baseline was used for both primer optimization and computational correction. Per the authors' processing: Only productive sequences were kept, with reads annotated to V, D and J genes according to IMGT and analyzed in immunoSEQ Analyzer. Clonality was calculated as one minus the Shannon entropy normalized by log2 of the number of productive unique sequences. Public and private clones were assessed among the 100 most prevalent clones of each patient and control. A clone was defined as Susac-specific if it was absent from the healthy and MS cohorts, from about a thousand published viral clones and from other ImmuneACCESS disease sequences. TCRdb itself trimmed the public reads at Q25 with fastp, ran MiXCR and retained productive beta chains. Each CDR3 protein appears once, grouped with its most common genes and DNA. Clone size and V and J calls follow TCRdb, not the original study. The sample table contains approximately 70,000 distinct CDR3 sequences; only one count was recorded for 94% of them. The ten biggest clones cover less than 0.65% of the sample.

The paper as a whole reports these results and caveats: The number of individuals in the TCR sequencing and HLA analysis was acknowledged as relatively small.

Peripheral blood CD8+ and CD4+ T cells from healthy donors, Susac syndrome patients and multiple sclerosis patients were profiled using high-throughput TCR beta sequencing. The multiple sclerosis controls were treatment-naive patients who had stable or active relapsing-remitting disease and met the revised McDonald criteria. Bulk CD8+ and CD4+ T cells were purified magnetically by negative isolation, whereas CD8+ TEMRA cells were enriched by FACS. Blood was drawn into EDTA tubes, processed within 24 hours, and PBMCs were isolated by density gradient centrifugation. PBMCs intended for TCR sequencing were frozen in liquid nitrogen and were later thawed in a 37 degrees C water bath. The sorted or isolated CD4+, CD8+ and CD8+ TEMRA cells had a purity of 90% or higher. A note on this clonotype: This clone's antigen is unknown. Nothing much larger sits one base from this clone, and base qualities are not available.

Input material: CD8+ T cells from PBMCs. This TCR was sampled from a human donor with multiple sclerosis.

At the DNA level, the sequence is TGTGCCAGCAGCGCACAGGGTCTCGAGCAGTACTTC. The translation is CASSAQGLEQYF. The rearranged chain carries TRBV13 and TRBJ2-7; tentative D gene TRBD1, with 6 bases matching. The junction carries 11 bases between V and J, which are trimmed by 5 bases and 6 bases respectively. The CDR3 spans 12 residues, from the cysteine through the phenylalanine. Just the 36-base CDR3 DNA is kept, in frame starting at base 1. The CDR1 and CDR2 encoded by the germline V gene (reference sequence) are PRHDT and FYEKMQ.